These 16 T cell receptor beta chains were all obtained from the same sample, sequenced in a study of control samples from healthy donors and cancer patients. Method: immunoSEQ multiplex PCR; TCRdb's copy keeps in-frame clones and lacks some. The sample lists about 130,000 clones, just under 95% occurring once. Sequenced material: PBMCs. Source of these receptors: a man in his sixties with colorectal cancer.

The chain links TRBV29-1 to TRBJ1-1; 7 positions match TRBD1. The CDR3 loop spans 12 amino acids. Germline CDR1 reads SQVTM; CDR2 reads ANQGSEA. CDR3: CSTRQGGPEAFF. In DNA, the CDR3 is TGCAGTACACGACAGGGAGGCCCTGAAGCTTTCTTT.

CDR3 region: CASSPPRDYGYTF. Here the CDR3 DNA reads TGTGCCAGCAGCCCCCCCCGGGACTATGGCTACACCTTC. The chain employs TRBV7-9 and TRBJ1-2; D is unclear. This CDR3 has 13 residues. Trimming stripped 5 bases from V and 3 bases from J, with 10 bases between. The germline CDR1 and CDR2 sequences are SEHNR and FQNEAQ (reference sequence). Full variable domain (rest looked up from reference TRBV7-9 and TRBJ1-2): DTGVSQNPRHKITKRGQNVTFRCDPISEHNRLYWYRQTLGQGPEFLTYFQNEAQLEKSRLLSDRFSAERPKGSFSTLEIQRTEQGDSAMYLCASSPPRDYGYTFGSGTRLTVV.

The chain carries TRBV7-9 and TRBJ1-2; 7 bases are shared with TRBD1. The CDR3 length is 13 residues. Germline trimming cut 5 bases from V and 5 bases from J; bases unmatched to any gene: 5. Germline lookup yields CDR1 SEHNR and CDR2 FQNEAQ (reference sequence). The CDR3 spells CASSQGQQYGYTF. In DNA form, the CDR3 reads TGTGCCAGCAGCCAGGGACAGCAATATGGCTACACCTTC. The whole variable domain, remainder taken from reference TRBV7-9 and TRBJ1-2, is DTGVSQNPRHKITKRGQNVTFRCDPISEHNRLYWYRQTLGQGPEFLTYFQNEAQLEKSRLLSDRFSAERPKGSFSTLEIQRTEQGDSAMYLCASSQGQQYGYTFGSGTRLTVV.

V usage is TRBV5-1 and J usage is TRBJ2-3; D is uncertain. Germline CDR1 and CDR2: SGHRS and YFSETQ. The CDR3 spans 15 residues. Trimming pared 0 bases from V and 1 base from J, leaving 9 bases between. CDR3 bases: TGCGCCAGCAGCTTGGCGGCCAGACGCACAGATACGCAGTATTTT. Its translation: CASSLAARRTDTQYF.

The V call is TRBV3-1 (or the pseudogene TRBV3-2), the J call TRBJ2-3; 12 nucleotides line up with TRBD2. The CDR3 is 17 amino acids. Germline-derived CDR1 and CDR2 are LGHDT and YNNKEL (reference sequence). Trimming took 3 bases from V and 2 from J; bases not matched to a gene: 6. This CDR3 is CASSHPTSGGSTDTQYF. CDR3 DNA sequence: TGTGCCAGCAGCCACCCTACTAGCGGGGGGTCCACAGATACGCAGTATTTT.

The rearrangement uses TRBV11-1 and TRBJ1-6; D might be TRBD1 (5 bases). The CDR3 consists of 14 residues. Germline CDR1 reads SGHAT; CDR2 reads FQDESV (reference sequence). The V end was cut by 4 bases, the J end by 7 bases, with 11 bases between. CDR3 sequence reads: CASSSGLTNSPLHF. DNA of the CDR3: TGTGCCAGCAGCTCGGGACTGACCAATTCACCCCTCCACTTT.

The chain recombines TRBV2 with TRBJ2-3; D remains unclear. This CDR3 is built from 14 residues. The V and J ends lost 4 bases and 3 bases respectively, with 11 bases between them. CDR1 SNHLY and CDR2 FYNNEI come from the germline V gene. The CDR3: CASSGGRTTDTQYF. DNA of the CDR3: TGTGCCAGCAGTGGCGGCAGAACTACAGATACGCAGTATTTT. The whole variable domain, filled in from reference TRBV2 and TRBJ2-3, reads EPEVTQTPSHQVTQMGQEVILRCVPISNHLYFYWYRQILGQKVEFLVSFYNNEISEKSEIFDDQFSVERPDGSNFTLKIRSTKLEDSAMYFCASSGGRTTDTQYFGPGTRLTVL.

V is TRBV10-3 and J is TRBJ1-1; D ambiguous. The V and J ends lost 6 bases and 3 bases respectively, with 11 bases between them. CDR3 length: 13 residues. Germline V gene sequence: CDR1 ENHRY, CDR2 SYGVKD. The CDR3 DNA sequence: TGTGCCATCAGGGGTGTGGGCCACACTGAAGCTTTCTTT. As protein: CAIRGVGHTEAFF.

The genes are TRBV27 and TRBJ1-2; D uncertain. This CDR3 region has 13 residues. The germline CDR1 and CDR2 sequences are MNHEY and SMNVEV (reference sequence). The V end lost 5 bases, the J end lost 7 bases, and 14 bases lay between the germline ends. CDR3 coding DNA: TGTGCCAGCAGTCCGACCGGCAGTAGTGGCTACACCTTC. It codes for CASSPTGSSGYTF.

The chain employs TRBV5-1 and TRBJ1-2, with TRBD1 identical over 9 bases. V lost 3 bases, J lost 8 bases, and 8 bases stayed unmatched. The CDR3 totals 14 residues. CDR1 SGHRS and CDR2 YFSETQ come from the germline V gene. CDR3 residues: CASSSTGGSGGYTF. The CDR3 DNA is TGCGCCAGCAGCTCGACAGGGGGATCGGGGGGCTACACCTTC.

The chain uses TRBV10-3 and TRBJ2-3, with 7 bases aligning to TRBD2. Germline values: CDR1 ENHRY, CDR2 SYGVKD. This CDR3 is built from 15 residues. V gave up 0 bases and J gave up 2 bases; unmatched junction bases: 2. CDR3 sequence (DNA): TGTGCCATCAGTGAGTCGGGACTACCCACAGATACGCAGTATTTT. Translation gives CAISESGLPTDTQYF.

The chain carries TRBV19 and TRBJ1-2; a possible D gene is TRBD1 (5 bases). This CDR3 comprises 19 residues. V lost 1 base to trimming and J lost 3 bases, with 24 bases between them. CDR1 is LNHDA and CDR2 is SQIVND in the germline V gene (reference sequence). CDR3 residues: CASSIAWARVPLSDYGYTF. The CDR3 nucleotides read TGTGCCAGTAGTATAGCTTGGGCCAGGGTCCCTTTGAGTGACTATGGCTACACCTTC.

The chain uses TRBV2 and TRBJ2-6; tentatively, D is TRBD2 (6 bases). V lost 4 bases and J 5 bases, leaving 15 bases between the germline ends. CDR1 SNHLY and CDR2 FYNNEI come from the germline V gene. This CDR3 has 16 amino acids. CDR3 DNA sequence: TGTGCCAGCAGTGCAGGAGGGAAAGGAAGGGCCAACGTCCTGACTTTC. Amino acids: CASSAGGKGRANVLTF.

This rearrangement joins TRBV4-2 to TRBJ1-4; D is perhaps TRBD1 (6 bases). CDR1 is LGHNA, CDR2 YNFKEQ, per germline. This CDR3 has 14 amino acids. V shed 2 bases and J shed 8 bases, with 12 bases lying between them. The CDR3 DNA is TGTGCCAGCAGCCAAAGCGAGGGGGGAGAAAAACTGTTTTTT. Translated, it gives CASSQSEGGEKLFF.

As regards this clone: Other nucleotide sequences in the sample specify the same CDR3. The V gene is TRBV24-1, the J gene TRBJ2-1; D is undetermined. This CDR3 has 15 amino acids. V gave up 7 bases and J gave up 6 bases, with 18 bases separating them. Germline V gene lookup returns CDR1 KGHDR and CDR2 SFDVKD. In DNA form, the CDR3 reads TGTGCCACCAGCGTTGTCGCCGGAACTCCCAATGAGCAGTTCTTC. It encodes CATSVVAGTPNEQFF.

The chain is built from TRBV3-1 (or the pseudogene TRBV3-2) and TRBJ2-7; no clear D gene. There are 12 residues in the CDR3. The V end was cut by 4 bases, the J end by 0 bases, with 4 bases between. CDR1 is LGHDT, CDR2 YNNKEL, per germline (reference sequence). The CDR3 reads CASSPYSYEQYF. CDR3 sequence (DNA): TGTGCCAGCAGCCCATACTCCTACGAGCAGTACTTC.